This T cell receptor beta chain was captured in a study of T cells in localized non-small cell lung cancer. Whole-study findings and limits: Turning up in adjacent lung were a median around 58 of the top 100 tumor clones.

About this clone: Antigen unknown.

The repertoire was sequenced with immunoSEQ multiplex PCR; TCRdb's copy has only in-frame clones and lacks some. The sample includes 40,000 to 55,000 clones, around three quarters of them seen just once. The CDR3 has 14 amino acids. V dropped 4 bases and J dropped 3 bases, with 9 bases sitting between them. Germline CDR1 KGHSH, CDR2 LQKENI. The origin of this receptor is a woman aged 35 to 70 with stage II lung adenocarcinoma. V and J are TRBV18 and TRBJ1-4; D is unclear. This specimen consisted of PBMCs, obtained before any cancer treatment. CDR3 coding DNA: TGTGCCAGCTCACAAGGCCGCTCTAATGAAAAACTGTTTTTT. This translates into CASSQGRSNEKLFF.